This T cell receptor beta chain originates from a study of post-analysis software for immune sequencing data (dated by TCRdb to the mid-2010s). The study in broad terms: Relapsing-remitting, secondary progressive and progressive-relapsing multiple sclerosis were recorded as disease courses, and subtype annotation was lacking for some patients. The multiple sclerosis patient repertoires were compared with around ten previously published healthy control repertoires from donors aged roughly 6 to 27 years. A subset of samples was prepared in parallel using single-end sample barcoding, then pooled and co-amplified after Illumina adapter ligation. General findings and caveats noted by the study authors: Significantly higher frequencies in patients than in controls were found for five TRBV segments, including TRBV5-6, TRBV5-1 and TRBV20-1. When samples were clustered directly using the F measure, samples prepared in the same batch co-clustered strongly, which prompted a batch-effect correction. The multiple sclerosis patient group was slightly younger than the control group. Significantly lower normalized Chao1 diversity was found in multiple sclerosis patients than in controls, suggesting substantial peripheral T-cell clonal expansion.

Receptor libraries were prepared by PCR. Sequencing was performed on an Illumina HiSeq 2500. To reduce PCR and sequencing biases, unique molecular identifiers were built into the TCR beta cDNA libraries. Per 1 to 10 million input T cells, some 500,000 cDNA molecules were obtained, such that each molecule approximated one T cell. Patient libraries were prepared and sequenced with the same protocol used for the earlier healthy control dataset. Samples belonging to the same batch were prepared together, multiplexed and sequenced on a shared HiSeq lane. On the study's bioinformatics: Raw barcoded reads were processed with MIGEC, and single-read molecular identifier groups were discarded before consensus assembly and CDR3 extraction. VDJtools was used for post-analysis of the clonotype tables, and diversity was normalized by down-sampling every dataset to the size of the smallest sample. To correct batch-related cross-sample contamination, repertoire overlap clustering matched CDR3 amino acid sequences but not nucleotide sequences. TCRdb trimmed the raw reads at Q25, called clones with MiXCR and kept productive beta chains. Identical CDR3 protein sequences are pooled into one entry, listed with their most common genes and DNA. For this entry, the V and J calls and clone size follow TCRdb and not the study's own pipeline. This sample holds around 700,000 distinct CDR3 sequences; 55% to 60% were observed only once. The ten largest make up 10% to 12% of the sample.

TCR beta repertoires were profiled from peripheral blood of roughly 13 young patients with multiple sclerosis to demonstrate the VDJtools post-analysis software. The multiple sclerosis patients were children and adolescents ranging in age from roughly 6 to 16 years. The junction shows trimming of 3 bases on V and 4 bases on J, and the gene matches do not reach 12 bases of it. Sequences WNHNN (CDR1) and SYGVQD (CDR2) are obtained from the germline V gene (reference sequence). From cysteine to phenylalanine, the CDR3 is 16 amino acids long. CDR3 DNA only is kept here, 48 bases in frame from base 1. About this clonotype: Its antigen remains unidentified. No per-base quality is available; no much larger clone lies one base away.

This sequence was found in a girl aged 2-10 years with multiple sclerosis. The sequence links TRBV10-1 to TRBJ2-7, with TRBD2 matching 7 junction bases. The sample taken for sequencing was blood. DNA sequence: TGCGCCAGCAGTGACGCGGGGGAACAGGTTCGGTACGAGCAGTACTTC. Its translation is CASSDAGEQVRYEQYF.